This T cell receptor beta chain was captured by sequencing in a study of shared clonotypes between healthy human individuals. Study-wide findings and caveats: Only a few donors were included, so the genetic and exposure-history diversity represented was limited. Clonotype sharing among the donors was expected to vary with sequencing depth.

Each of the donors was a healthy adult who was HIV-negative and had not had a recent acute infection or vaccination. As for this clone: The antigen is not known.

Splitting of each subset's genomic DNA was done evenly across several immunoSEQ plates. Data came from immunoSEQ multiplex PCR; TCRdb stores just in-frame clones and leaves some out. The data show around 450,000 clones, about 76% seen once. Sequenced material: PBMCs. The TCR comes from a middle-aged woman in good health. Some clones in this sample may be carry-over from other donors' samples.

Here the CDR3 DNA reads TGTGCCAGCAGCCGGGACAGGGGGCAAGAGACCCAGTACTTC. Translating gives CASSRDRGQETQYF. J is TRBJ2-5 and V is TRBV6-1; 11 bases align to TRBD1. V shed 6 bases and J 2 bases; nucleotides not matched to a gene: 2. Per germline, CDR1 MNHNS and CDR2 SASEGT. The CDR3 sequence is 14 residues long.